The T cell receptor (beta chain) described here comes from a study of blood T cells in healthy people across ages. Healthy Caucasians from Russia aged 6 to 90 served as donors. Every donor contributed roughly 11 milliliters of peripheral blood by blood draw. The authors ran a second PCR of about 6 to 11 cycles using a sample-barcoded 5' primer and a J-beta primer mix. TCRdb redid the calling of the 5' RACE reads with MiXCR, one entry per CDR3 protein. The sample has 500,000 to 550,000 distinct CDR3 sequences, about 25% seen once. Concerning this clonotype: Its specificity is not known.

The study, taken as a whole, reports: Investigators treated diversity estimates from one million T cells as underestimates.

Per the germline V gene, CDR1 is LGHNA and CDR2 is YSLEER. The CDR3 contains 15 residues. These data also featured in a second study, about T cells of mothers and their children.

The material sequenced was blood. This receptor was identified in a boy aged 5-17 years in good health. V gene TRBV4-3 combines with J gene TRBJ2-5; 9 nucleotides line up with TRBD1. Gene TRBJ2-7 matches the end of the DNA better, so the J call may be wrong. This CDR3 reads CASSQRGTGMHEQYF. As DNA, the CDR3 is TGCGCCAGCAGCCAGCGCGGGACAGGGATGCACGAGCAGTACTTC.